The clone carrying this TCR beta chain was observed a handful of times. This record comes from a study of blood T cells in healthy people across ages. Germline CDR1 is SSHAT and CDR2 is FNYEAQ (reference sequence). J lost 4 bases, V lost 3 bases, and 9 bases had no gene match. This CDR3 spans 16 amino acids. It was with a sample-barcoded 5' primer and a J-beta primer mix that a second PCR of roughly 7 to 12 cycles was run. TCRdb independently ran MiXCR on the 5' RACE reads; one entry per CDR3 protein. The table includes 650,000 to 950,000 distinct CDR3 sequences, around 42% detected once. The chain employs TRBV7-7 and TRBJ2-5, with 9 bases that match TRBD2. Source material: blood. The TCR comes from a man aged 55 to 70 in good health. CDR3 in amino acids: CASSFASGAGRETQYF. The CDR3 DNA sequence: TGTGCCAGCAGCTTCGCTAGCGGGGCTGGGAGAGAGACCCAGTACTTC.